This record covers a single TCR beta chain. Its antigen is still unknown. The sample comes from a study of T cell clonality in common variable immunodeficiency. Study-wide points: Reportedly, TCR beta sequences from common variable immunodeficiency showed fewer deletions and N-nucleotide insertions. TCRbeta clonality was increased in CVID versus healthy controls.

The assay was immunoSEQ multiplex PCR, and TCRdb's table has in-frame clones only and misses some. The repertoire yields tens of thousands of clones, none seen only once; the top ten contain 10%. The sequence was collected from a person aged 18-70 years in good health. The sample consisted of peripheral blood mononuclear cells.

CDR3 in amino acids: CASSFQIAEGYEQFF. Incomplete CDR3 DNA: TGCGCCAGCAGCTTTCAAATAGCGGAGGGGTATGAG. This rearrangement joins TRBV5-1 to TRBJ2-1; tentatively, D is TRBD2 (6 bases). Read data end 3 residues before the CDR3 end; the end is taken from the germline J gene. V lost 2 bases, J lost 8 bases, and 17 bases lay in between. The CDR3 loop spans 15 amino acids. The germline V gene has CDR1 SGHRS and CDR2 YFSETQ.